The rows below give T cell receptor beta chains drawn from one sample of a study of blood T cell repertoires in COVID-19. Using immunoSEQ multiplex PCR, the repertoire was profiled, and TCRdb retains in-frame clones only, with some absent. This sample has around 120,000 clones, with 80% to 90% found just once. What was sequenced was PBMCs or T cells enriched from blood (not recorded which). The source is a woman aged 45-65 years who had recovered from COVID-19. CDR3s include the opening cysteine and the closing phenylalanine or tryptophan. A D gene is named only where the DNA matches it firmly. A clone size is listed for some rows: how often the clone was seen (once, few, many), or a class if it is expanded.

j_call d_call v_call clone_size cdr3_nt cdr3_aa
TRBJ1-1 TRBD1 TRBV6-7 few TGTGCCAGCAGTTATGGGGACAGTCGAAAGACTGAAGCTTTCTTT CASSYGDSRKTEAFF
TRBJ2-1 NA TRBV4-3 NA TGCGCCAGCAGCCTGCTCGGGGGGCCCTACAATGAGCAGTTCTTC CASSLLGGPYNEQFF
TRBJ1-1 TRBD1 TRBV5-1 few TGCGCCAGCAGCTATAGACAGGGGGCTGAAGCTTTCTTT CASSYRQGAEAFF
TRBJ1-2 NA TRBV10-3 NA TGTGCCATCAGTGATCCAGGGAGGGGGTTGAACTATGGCTACACCTTC CAISDPGRGLNYGYTF
TRBJ1-1 TRBD1 TRBV6-5 NA TGTGCCAGCAGTAATCGACAGGGTAGCACTGAAGCTTTCTTT CASSNRQGSTEAFF
TRBJ1-6 TRBD1 TRBV7-9 NA TGTGCCAGCAGCTTAGCGGGACAGGGACCTAATTCACCCCTCCACTTT CASSLAGQGPNSPLHF
TRBJ1-1 NA TRBV21-1 NA TGTGCCAGCGGGGGAGGGAACACTGAAGCTTTCTTT CASGGGNTEAFF
TRBJ2-7 NA TRBV6-1 NA TGTGCCAGCAGTGAGACGGGAGAGCAGTACTTC CASSETGEQYF
TRBJ2-2 TRBD1 TRBV7-6 once TGTGCCAGCAGCTTAGTGACAGGGCTCACCGGGGAGCTGTTTTTT CASSLVTGLTGELFF
TRBJ1-6 NA TRBV29-1 few TGCAGCGACTCGGGGGGGAATTCACCCCTCCACTTT CSDSGGNSPLHF
TRBJ2-7 NA TRBV7-6 NA TGTGCCAGCAGCACCCGACCGGGTCCCACCTACGAGCAGTACTTC CASSTRPGPTYEQYF
TRBJ2-1 TRBD1 TRBV10-1 NA TGCGCCAGCAGTGATACCGGGACAGGGGGCTACAATGAGCAGTTCTTC CASSDTGTGGYNEQFF
TRBJ2-5 TRBD1 TRBV19 once TGTGCCAGTAGTATGGACAGGGGGGAGACCCAGTACTTC CASSMDRGETQYF
TRBJ1-2 NA TRBV5-6 few TGTGCCAGCAGCTTGGGAGGGCAGGGGAACTATGGCTACACCTTC CASSLGGQGNYGYTF
TRBJ1-6 NA TRBV9 NA TGTGCCAGCAGCGCAGCGGTTGGGGGGGGACCCCTTGGTGATAATTCACCCCTCCACTTT CASSAAVGGGPLGDNSPLHF
TRBJ1-2 NA TRBV6-1 few TGTGCCAGCAGTGAAGCCCTAGGAGGGGCGAATGGCTACACCTTC CASSEALGGANGYTF
TRBJ2-1 NA TRBV5-5 NA TGTGCCAGCAAACGAGTAGATATATGGGAGAGTTTCTTC CASKRVDIWESFF